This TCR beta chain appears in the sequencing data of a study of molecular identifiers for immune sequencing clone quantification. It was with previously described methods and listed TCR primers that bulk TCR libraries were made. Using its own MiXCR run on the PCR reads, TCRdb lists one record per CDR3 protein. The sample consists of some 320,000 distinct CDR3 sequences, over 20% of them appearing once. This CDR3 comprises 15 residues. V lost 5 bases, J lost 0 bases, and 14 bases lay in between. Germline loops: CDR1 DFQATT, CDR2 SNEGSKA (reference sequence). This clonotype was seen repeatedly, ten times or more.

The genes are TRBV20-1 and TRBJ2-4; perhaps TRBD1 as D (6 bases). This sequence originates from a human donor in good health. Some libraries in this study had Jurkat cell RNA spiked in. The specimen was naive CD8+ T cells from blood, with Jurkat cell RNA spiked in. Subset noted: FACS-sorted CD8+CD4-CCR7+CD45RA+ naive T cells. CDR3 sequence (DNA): TGCAGTGCTTTTACCGGGACAATAGCCAAAAACATTCAGTACTTC. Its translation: CSAFTGTIAKNIQYF.